This T cell receptor beta chain was identified in a study of blood T cell repertoires in COVID-19. For the study at large: COVID-19 samples collected from the United States, Italy and Spain covered acute and convalescent phases. T cells, B-cell-depleted T cells, or PBMCs provided the cDNA or gDNA that served as material.

Methods used by the authors: Researchers report that nucleated cell counts were estimated from reference gene primer amplification. Produced via immunoSEQ multiplex PCR; TCRdb's table is partial and in-frame only. That table furnishes V, J and clone size, whereas the DNA furnished D and trimming. This table holds roughly 15,000 clones, approximately 92% found once. This CDR3 comprises 13 residues. Trimming left V 1 base short and J 7 bases short, with 10 bases between. The sample taken for sequencing was peripheral blood. The chain uses TRBV12-3 or TRBV12-4 and TRBJ2-5; D is unresolved. This clonotype was sampled from a middle-aged man with active COVID-19. CDR3 bases: TGTGCCAGCAGTTTAGGCCCGCCCGGGACCCAGTACTTC. This sequence encodes CASSLGPPGTQYF.